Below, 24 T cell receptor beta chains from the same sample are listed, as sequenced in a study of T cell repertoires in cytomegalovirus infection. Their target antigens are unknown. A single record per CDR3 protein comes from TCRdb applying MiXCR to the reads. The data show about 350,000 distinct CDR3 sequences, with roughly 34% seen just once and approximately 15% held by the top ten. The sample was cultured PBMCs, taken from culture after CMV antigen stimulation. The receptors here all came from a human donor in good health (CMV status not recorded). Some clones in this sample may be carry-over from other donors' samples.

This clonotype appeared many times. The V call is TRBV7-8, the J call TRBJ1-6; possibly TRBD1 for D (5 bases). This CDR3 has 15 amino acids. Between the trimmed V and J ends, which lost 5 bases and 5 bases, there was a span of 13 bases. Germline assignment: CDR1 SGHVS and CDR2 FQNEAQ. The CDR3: CASSPTPRDNSPLHF. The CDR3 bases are TGTGCCAGCAGCCCAACGCCCAGGGATAATTCACCCCTCCACTTT.

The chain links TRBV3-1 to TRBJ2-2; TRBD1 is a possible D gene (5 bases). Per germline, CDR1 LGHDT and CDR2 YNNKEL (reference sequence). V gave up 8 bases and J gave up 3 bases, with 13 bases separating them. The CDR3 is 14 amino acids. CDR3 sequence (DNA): TGTGCCAGCTCACGGAAAGGGGACACCGGGGAGCTGTTTTTT. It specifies CASSRKGDTGELFF.

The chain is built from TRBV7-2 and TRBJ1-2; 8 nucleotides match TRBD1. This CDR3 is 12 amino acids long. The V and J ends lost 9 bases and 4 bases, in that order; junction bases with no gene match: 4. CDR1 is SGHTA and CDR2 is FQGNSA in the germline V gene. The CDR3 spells CASGGQVYGYTF. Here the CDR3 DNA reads TGTGCCAGTGGGGGACAGGTCTATGGCTACACCTTC.

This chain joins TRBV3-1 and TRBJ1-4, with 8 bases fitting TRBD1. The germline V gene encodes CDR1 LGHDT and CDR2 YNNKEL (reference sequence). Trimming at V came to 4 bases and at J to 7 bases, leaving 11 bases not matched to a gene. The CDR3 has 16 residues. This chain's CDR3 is CASSRHHGTGFEKLFF. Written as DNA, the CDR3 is TGTGCCAGCAGCCGACACCATGGGACAGGTTTTGAAAAACTGTTTTTT. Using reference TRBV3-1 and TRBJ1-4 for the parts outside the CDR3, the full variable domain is DTAVSQTPKYLVTQMGNDKSIKCEQNLGHDTMYWYKQDSKKFLKIMFSYNNKELIINETVPNRFSPKSPDKAHLNLHINSLELGDSAVYFCASSRHHGTGFEKLFFGSGTQLSVL.

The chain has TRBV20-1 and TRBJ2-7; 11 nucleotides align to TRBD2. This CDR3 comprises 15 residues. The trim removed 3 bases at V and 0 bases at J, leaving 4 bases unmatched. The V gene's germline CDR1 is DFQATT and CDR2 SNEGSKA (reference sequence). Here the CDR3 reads CSASGLAGDSYEQYF. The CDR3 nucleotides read TGCAGTGCTAGCGGACTAGCGGGCGACTCCTACGAGCAGTACTTC.

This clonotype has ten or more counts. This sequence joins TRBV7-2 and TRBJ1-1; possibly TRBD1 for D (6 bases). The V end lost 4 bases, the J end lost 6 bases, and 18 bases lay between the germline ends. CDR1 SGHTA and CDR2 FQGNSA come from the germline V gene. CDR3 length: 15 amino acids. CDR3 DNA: TGTGCCAGCAGCTGGGGGGCATACGGGCAAGCTGAAGCTTTCTTT. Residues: CASSWGAYGQAEAFF.

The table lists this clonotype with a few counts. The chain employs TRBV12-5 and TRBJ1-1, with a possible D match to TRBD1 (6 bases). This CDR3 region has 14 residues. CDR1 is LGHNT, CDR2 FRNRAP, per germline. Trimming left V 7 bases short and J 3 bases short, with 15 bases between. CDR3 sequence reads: CASAAGQLDTEAFF. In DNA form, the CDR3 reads TGTGCTAGTGCCGCCGGACAGCTGGACACTGAAGCTTTCTTT.

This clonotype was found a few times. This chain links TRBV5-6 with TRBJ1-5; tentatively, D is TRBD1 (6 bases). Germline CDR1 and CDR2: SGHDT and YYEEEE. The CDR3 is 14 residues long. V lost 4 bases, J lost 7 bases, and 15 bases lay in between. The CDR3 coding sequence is TGTGCCAGCAGCCTCACAGGGAGGGAACAGCCCCAGCATTTT. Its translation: CASSLTGREQPQHF.

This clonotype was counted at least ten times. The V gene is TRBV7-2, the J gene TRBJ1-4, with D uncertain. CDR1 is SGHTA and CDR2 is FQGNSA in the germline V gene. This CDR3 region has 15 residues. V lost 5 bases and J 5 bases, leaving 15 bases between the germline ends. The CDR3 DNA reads TGTGCCAGCAGCCAAGGCCAGCCGCCGAATGAAAAACTGTTTTTT. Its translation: CASSQGQPPNEKLFF.

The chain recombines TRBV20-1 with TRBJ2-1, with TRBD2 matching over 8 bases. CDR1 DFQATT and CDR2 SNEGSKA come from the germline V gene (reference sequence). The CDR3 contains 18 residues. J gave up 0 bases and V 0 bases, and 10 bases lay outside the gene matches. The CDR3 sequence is CSARDRKIAGSSYNEQFF. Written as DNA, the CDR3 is TGCAGTGCTAGAGATCGGAAGATAGCGGGAAGCTCCTACAATGAGCAGTTCTTC.

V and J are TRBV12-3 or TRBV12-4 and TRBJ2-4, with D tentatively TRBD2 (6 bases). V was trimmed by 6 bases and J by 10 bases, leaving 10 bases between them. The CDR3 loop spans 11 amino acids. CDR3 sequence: CASRGTWIQYF. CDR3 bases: TGTGCCAGCAGGGGGACTTGGATTCAGTACTTC.

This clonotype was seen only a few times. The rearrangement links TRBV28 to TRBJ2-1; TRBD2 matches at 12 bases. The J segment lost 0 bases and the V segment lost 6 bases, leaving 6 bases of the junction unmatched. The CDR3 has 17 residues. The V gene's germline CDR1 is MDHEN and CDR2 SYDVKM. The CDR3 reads CASSPLAGGSSYNEQFF. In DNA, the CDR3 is TGTGCCAGCAGCCCCCTAGCGGGAGGGTCCTCCTACAATGAGCAGTTCTTC.

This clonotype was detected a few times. CDR3 in DNA: TGTGCCAGCAGCTTCGGACAGGGAGGGTCTGGAAACACCATATATTTT. Amino acids: CASSFGQGGSGNTIYF. The chain carries TRBV7-2 and TRBJ1-3, with TRBD1 matching 8 bases. This CDR3 region has 16 residues. V lost 3 bases, J lost 1 base, and 5 bases stayed unmatched. Germline-derived CDR1 and CDR2 are SGHTA and FQGNSA.

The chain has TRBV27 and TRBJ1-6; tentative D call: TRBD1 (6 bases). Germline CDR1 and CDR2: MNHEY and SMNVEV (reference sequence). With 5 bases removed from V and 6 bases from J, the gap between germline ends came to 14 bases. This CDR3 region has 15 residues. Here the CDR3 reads CASSLLQGSNSPLHF. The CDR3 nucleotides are TGTGCCAGCAGTCTCCTACAGGGAAGTAATTCACCCCTCCACTTT.

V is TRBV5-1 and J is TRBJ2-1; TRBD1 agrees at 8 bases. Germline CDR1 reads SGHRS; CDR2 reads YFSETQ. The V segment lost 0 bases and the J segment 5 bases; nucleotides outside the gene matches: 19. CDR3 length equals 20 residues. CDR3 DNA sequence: TGCGCCAGCAGCTTGGCCCCTATCGGTACAGGGGGAGTCACCCACAATGAGCAGTTCTTC. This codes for CASSLAPIGTGGVTHNEQFF.

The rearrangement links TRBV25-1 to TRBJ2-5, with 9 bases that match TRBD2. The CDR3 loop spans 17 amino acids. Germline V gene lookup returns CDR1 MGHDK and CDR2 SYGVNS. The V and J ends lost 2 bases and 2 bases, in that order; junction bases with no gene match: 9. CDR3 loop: CASSELGREGPQETQYF. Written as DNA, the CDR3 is TGTGCCAGCAGTGAACTCGGGCGGGAGGGCCCACAAGAGACCCAGTACTTC.

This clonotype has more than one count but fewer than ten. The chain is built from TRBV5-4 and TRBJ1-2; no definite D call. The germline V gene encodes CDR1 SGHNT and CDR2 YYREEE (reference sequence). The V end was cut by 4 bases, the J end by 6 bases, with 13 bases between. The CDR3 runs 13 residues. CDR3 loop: CASSERAPNGYTF. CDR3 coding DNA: TGTGCCAGCAGCGAAAGGGCCCCAAATGGCTACACCTTC.

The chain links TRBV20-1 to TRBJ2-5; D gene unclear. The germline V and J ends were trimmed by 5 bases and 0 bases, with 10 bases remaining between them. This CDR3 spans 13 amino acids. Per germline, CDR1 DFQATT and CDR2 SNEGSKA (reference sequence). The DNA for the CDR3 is TGCAGTGCTCCGACGGATAACCAAGAGACCCAGTACTTC. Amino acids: CSAPTDNQETQYF.

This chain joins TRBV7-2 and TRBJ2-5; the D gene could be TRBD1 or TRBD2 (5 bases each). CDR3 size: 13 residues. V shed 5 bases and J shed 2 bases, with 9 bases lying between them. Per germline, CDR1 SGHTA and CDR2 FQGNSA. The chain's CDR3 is CASSRGPQETQYF. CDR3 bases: TGTGCCAGCAGCCGGGGACCACAAGAGACCCAGTACTTC. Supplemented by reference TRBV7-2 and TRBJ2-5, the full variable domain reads GAGVSQSPSNKVTEKGKDVELRCDPISGHTALYWYRQSLGQGLEFLIYFQGNSAPDKSGLPSDRFSAERTGGSVSTLTIQRTQQEDSAVYLCASSRGPQETQYFGPGTRLLVL.

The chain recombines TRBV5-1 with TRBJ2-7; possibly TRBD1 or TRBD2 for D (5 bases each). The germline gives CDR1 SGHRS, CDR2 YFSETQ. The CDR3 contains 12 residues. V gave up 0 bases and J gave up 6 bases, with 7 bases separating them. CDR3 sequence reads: CASSLGDGEQYF. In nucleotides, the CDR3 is TGCGCCAGCAGCTTGGGGGACGGCGAGCAGTACTTC.

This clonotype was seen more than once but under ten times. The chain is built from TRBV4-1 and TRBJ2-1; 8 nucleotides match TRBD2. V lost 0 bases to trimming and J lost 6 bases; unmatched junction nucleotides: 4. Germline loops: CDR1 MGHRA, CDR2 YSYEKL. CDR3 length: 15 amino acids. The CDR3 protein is CASSQEVAGINEQFF. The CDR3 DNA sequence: TGCGCCAGCAGCCAAGAGGTAGCGGGAATCAATGAGCAGTTCTTC.

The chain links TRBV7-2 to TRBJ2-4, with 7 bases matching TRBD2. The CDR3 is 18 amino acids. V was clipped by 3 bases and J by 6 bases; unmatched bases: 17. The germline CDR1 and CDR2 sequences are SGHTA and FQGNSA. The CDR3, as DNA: TGTGCCAGCAGCTTCGGGGGGAGCGGGTGGGGCAAGGGAAACATTCAGTACTTC. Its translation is CASSFGGSGWGKGNIQYF.

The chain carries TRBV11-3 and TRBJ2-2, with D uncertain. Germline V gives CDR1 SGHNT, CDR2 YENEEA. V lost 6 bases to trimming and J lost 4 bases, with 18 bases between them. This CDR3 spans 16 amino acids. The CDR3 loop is CASRPFRSEFTGELFF. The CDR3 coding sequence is TGTGCCAGCAGGCCGTTTCGTAGTGAGTTCACCGGGGAGCTGTTTTTT. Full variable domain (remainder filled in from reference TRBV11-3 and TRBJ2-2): EAGVVQSPRYKIIEKKQPVAFWCNPISGHNTLYWYLQNLGQGPELLIRYENEEAVDDSQLPKDRFSAERLKGVDSTLKIQPAELGDSAVYLCASRPFRSEFTGELFFGEGSRLTVL.

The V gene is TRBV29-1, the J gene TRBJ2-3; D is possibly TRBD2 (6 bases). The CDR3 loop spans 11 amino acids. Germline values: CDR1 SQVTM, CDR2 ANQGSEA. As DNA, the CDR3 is TGCGGACTGGGGCAGCTGCGGGACCCGTATTTT. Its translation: CGLGQLRDPYF.